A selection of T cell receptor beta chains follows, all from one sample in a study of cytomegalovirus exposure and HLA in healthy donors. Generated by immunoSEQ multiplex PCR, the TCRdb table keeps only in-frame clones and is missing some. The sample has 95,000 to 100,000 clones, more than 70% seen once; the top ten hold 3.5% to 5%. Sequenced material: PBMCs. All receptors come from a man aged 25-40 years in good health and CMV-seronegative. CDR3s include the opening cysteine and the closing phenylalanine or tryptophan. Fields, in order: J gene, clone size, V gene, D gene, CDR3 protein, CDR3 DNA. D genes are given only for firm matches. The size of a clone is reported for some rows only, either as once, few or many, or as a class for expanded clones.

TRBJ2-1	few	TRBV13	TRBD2	CASSPGGTRPLGEQFF	TGTGCCAGCAGCCCCGGCGGGACTAGACCCCTGGGTGAGCAGTTCTTC
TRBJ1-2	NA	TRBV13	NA	CASSTSDRSRGYGYTF	TGTGCCAGCAGCACATCCGACAGGTCGAGGGGATATGGCTACACCTTC
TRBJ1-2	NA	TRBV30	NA	CAWSPRSYGYTF	TGTGCCTGGAGTCCGAGGTCCTATGGCTACACCTTC
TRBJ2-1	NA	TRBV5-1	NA	CASSTRQPNGQFF	TGCGCCAGCAGCACCCGACAGCCCAATGGGCAGTTCTTC
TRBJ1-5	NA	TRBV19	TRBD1	CASSGDRDKPQHF	TGTGCCAGTAGTGGGGACAGGGACAAGCCCCAGCATTTT
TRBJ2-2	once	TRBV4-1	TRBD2	CASSQETSGNTGELFF	TGCGCCAGCAGCCAAGAGACTAGCGGGAACACCGGGGAGCTGTTTTTT
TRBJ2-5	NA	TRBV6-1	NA	CASSEGPGQLETQYF	TGTGCCAGCAGTGAAGGTCCAGGTCAGTTGGAGACCCAGTACTTC
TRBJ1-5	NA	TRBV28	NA	CASSLAPGGRNQPQHF	TGTGCCAGCAGTTTAGCCCCGGGGGGACGCAATCAGCCCCAGCATTTT
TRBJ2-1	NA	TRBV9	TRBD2	CASSVATRTSGGYGNEQFF	TGTGCCAGCAGCGTAGCTACGAGGACTAGCGGGGGTTATGGAAATGAGCAGTTCTTC
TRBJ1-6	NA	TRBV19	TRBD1	CASSPTGQGSELRSPLHF	TGTGCCAGTAGCCCTACCGGACAGGGATCGGAGCTCCGATCACCCCTCCACTTT
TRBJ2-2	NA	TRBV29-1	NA	CSVVLRAGELFF	TGCAGCGTTGTTTTGCGGGCCGGGGAGCTGTTTTTT
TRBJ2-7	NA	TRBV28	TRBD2	CASQIRGDSYEQYF	TGTGCCAGCCAAATTCGGGGGGACTCCTACGAGCAGTACTTC
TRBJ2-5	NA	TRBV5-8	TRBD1	CASSWATGEETQYF	TGTGCCAGCAGCTGGGCGACAGGGGAAGAGACCCAGTACTTC
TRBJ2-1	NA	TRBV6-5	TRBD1	CASSRGTGGVDEQFF	TGTGCCAGCAGCCGAGGGACAGGGGGCGTCGATGAGCAGTTCTTC
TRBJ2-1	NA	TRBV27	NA	CASSLDGGRPYNEQFF	TGTGCCAGCAGTTTAGACGGGGGGCGACCTTACAATGAGCAGTTCTTC
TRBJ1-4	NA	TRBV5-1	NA	CASRDISNEKLFF	TGCGCCAGCCGGGACATCTCGAATGAAAAACTGTTTTTT
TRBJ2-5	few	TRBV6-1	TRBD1	CASREQGVRETQYF	TGTGCCAGCAGGGAACAGGGGGTGCGAGAGACCCAGTACTTC
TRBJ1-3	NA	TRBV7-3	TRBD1	CASSRDRVENTIYF	TGTGCCAGCAGCCGGGACAGGGTGGAAAACACCATATATTTT
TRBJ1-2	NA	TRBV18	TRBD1	CASSPGQTDPYGYTF	TGTGCCAGCTCACCGGGACAGACCGATCCCTATGGCTACACCTTC
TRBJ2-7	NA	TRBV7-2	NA	CASSFRPRGFPYEQYF	TGTGCCAGCAGCTTCAGACCCAGGGGTTTTCCCTACGAGCAGTACTTC
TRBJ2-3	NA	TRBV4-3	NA	CASSQHWSGESGDPTDTQYF	TGCGCCAGCAGCCAACACTGGAGTGGGGAAAGCGGAGACCCCACAGATACGCAGTATTTT
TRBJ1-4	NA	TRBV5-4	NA	CASSDMGGVNEKLFF	TGTGCCAGCAGCGATATGGGGGGGGTTAATGAAAAACTGTTTTTT
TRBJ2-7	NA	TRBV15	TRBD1	CATSMGQARYEQYF	TGTGCCACCAGCATGGGACAGGCCCGCTACGAGCAGTACTTC
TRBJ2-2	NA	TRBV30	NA	CAWPRVSGELFF	TGTGCCTGGCCGAGAGTTTCCGGGGAGCTGTTTTTT
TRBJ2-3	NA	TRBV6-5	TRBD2	CASSPAGGVDTQYF	TGTGCCAGCAGCCCAGCGGGGGGCGTAGATACGCAGTATTTT
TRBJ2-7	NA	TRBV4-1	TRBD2	CASTPTSGTSYEQYF	TGCGCCAGCACCCCGACTAGCGGAACCTCCTACGAGCAGTACTTC
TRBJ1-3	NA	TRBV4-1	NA	CASSLLRGSGNTIYF	TGCGCCAGCAGCCTCCTACGGGGTTCAGGAAACACCATATATTTT
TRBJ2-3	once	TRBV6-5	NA	CASGRGRTDTQYF	TGTGCCAGCGGACGGGGTCGCACAGATACGCAGTATTTT
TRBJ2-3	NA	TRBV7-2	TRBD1	CASSQGVRTDTQYF	TGTGCCAGCAGCCAGGGGGTACGGACAGATACGCAGTATTTT
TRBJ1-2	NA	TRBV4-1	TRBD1	CASSQVGQGAGYTF	TGCGCCAGCAGCCAAGTGGGACAGGGCGCCGGCTACACCTTC
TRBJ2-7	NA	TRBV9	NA	CASSVGSGRGYEQYF	TGTGCCAGCAGCGTAGGTTCCGGGAGAGGGTACGAGCAGTACTTC
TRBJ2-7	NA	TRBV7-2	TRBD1	CASSYRQGPYEQYF	TGTGCCAGCAGCTATAGACAGGGGCCTTACGAGCAGTACTTC
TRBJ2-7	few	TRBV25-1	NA	CASSEETGPYEQYF	TGTGCCAGCAGTGAGGAAACAGGTCCCTACGAGCAGTACTTC
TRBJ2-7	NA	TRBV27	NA	CASSLGHRYEQYF	TGTGCCAGCAGTTTGGGGCATCGATACGAGCAGTACTTC
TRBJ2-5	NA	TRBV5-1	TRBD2	CATTLGGRLETQYF	TGCGCAACAACCCTCGGGGGGAGGCTAGAGACCCAGTACTTC
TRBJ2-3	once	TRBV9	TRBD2	CASSFLAGGNSDTQYF	TGTGCCAGCAGCTTTCTAGCGGGGGGAAACTCAGATACGCAGTATTTT
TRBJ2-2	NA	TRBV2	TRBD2	CASSTTSGGERRTGELFF	TGTGCCAGCAGCACGACTAGCGGGGGAGAGAGAAGAACCGGGGAGCTGTTTTTT
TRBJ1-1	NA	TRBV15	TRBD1	CATGGQLNTEAFF	TGTGCCACCGGGGGACAGTTGAACACTGAAGCTTTCTTT
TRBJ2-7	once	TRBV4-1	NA	CASSQVLAADTYEQYF	TGCGCCAGCAGCCAAGTCTTGGCGGCGGATACCTACGAGCAGTACTTC
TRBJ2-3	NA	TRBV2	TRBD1	CATGQGITDTQYF	TGTGCCACCGGACAGGGAATAACAGATACGCAGTATTTT
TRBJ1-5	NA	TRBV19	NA	CASSIPVLSNQPQHF	TGTGCCAGTAGTATTCCGGTGCTGTCCAATCAGCCCCAGCATTTT
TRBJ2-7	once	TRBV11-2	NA	CASSSLTTYEQYF	TGTGCCAGCAGCTCGCTGACAACCTACGAGCAGTACTTC
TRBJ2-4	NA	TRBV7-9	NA	CASSSPRSKNIQYF	TGTGCCAGCAGCTCCCCTAGGAGTAAAAACATTCAGTACTTC
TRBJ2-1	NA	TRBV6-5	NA	CASSYDGGYNEQFF	TGTGCCAGCAGTTATGACGGGGGCTACAATGAGCAGTTCTTC
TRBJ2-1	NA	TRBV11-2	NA	CASSQGLSNEQFF	TGTGCCAGCAGCCAGGGGTTGTCGAATGAGCAGTTCTTC
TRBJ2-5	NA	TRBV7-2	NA	CASSLEGGETQYF	TGTGCCAGCAGCTTAGAAGGGGGAGAGACCCAGTACTTC
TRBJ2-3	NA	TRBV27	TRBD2	CASSGTYGREGTQYF	TGTGCCAGCAGTGGGACCTACGGGAGGGAAGGTACGCAGTATTTT
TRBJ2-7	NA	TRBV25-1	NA	CASSESSYEQYF	TGTGCCAGCAGTGAAAGTAGTTACGAGCAGTACTTC
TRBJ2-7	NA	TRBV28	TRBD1	CASSLFPWGGQGAHEQYF	TGTGCCAGCAGTTTATTTCCCTGGGGGGGACAGGGGGCCCACGAGCAGTACTTC